The entry that follows covers one T cell receptor beta chain sequence. Its target is unknown. This specimen belongs to a study of Ad26.COV2.S vaccination and SARS-CoV-2 variants. Study-wide background: The trial was COV1001 and the donor's arm was Ad26.COV2.S.

Whole-study findings and limits: Post-vaccination breadth of spike-specific CD8+ and CD4+ T cell responses was reportedly substantial.

Method: immunoSEQ multiplex PCR; TCRdb's copy keeps in-frame clones and lacks some. The data contain about 680,000 clones, around 89% of them seen just once; the ten biggest clones take up approximately 1.5%. The CDR3 totals 16 residues. V trimming: 8 bases; J trimming: 2 bases; junction bases outside the gene matches: 11. Per the germline V gene, CDR1 is MDHEN and CDR2 is SYDVKM. The treatment here: approximately 18 received Ad26.COV2.S at low or high dose, single or two shots; roughly five received placebo; per-sample allocation not given. Samples were taken on day 63 after the first vaccine or placebo injection. In Boston, the donor was an adult between 18-55 years of age.

This clonotype was obtained from a person between 18 and 59 years old who received the Ad26.COV2.S COVID-19 vaccine or a placebo. The chain uses TRBV28 and TRBJ2-3, with 9 nucleotides matching TRBD2. This specimen was peripheral blood, taken in a trial of Ad26.COV2.S vaccine versus placebo. The CDR3 protein is CASWAGGLGFTDTQYF. The CDR3 DNA follows: TGTGCCAGCTGGGCGGGAGGGTTAGGATTCACAGATACGCAGTATTTT.